This T cell receptor (beta chain) was retrieved from a study of cytotoxic CD8 clonotypes in ibrutinib-treated CLL. Study conclusions and caveats: Age-matched healthy donor levels were exceeded by baseline clonality, which tracked circulating CD8+ T-cell counts. Public clonotypes proved infrequent, and on treatment they shrank or remained steady.

This clone was detected a few times. Its antigen is not known. Measured with immunoSEQ multiplex PCR; TCRdb has only the in-frame clones, and not every one. The data contain 270,000 or so clones, 70% to 80% of them seen just once; the ten biggest clones take up about 5.3%. CDR1 and CDR2 from the germline V gene are SGDLS and YYNGEE. This CDR3 has 15 amino acids. V lost 0 bases and J lost 3; bases outside the gene matches: 3. This sequence joins TRBV9 and TRBJ2-1; 7 positions agree with TRBD2. The TCR comes from a human donor with chronic lymphocytic leukemia. The specimen comprised PBMCs, sampled at disease progression, from a patient treated with ibrutinib. The CDR3 region is CASSVEGLYYNEQFF. CDR3 coding DNA: TGTGCCAGCAGCGTAGAGGGACTATACTACAATGAGCAGTTCTTC.